Presented here are 25 T cell receptor beta chains from one specimen sequenced in a study of T-cell reconstitution after alpha-beta-depleted transplantation in children. Unique molecular identifiers were built into the TCRbeta library. TCRdb reprocessed the PCR reads with MiXCR, giving one entry per CDR3 protein. In the table there are just under 550,000 distinct CDR3 sequences, about 17% of which are singletons. This specimen was PBMCs from the stem cell graft donor, taken from the stem cell graft. All receptors come from a human donor who donated a stem cell graft to a child with acute lymphoblastic leukemia.

The chain uses TRBV3-1 and TRBJ1-1, with D unresolved. Looked up from germline, CDR1 is LGHDT and CDR2 is YNNKEL (reference sequence). Trimming took 1 base from V and 1 from J, leaving 10 bases between them. CDR3 length: 15 residues. The CDR3: CASSQAGAGNTEAFF. CDR3 nucleotides: TGTGCCAGCAGCCAAGCTGGAGCAGGGAACACTGAAGCTTTCTTT.

The table lists this clonotype with a few counts. The rearrangement uses TRBV4-1 and TRBJ2-5; 10 bases fit TRBD2. V shed 1 base, J shed 4 bases, and the junction held 9 bases outside the gene matches. The germline gives CDR1 MGHRA, CDR2 YSYEKL. The CDR3 extends over 17 amino acids. The CDR3 DNA is TGCGCCAGCAGCCAAGTTTTGTCTAGCGGGAGTGGAGAGACCCAGTACTTC. It specifies CASSQVLSSGSGETQYF.

This clonotype has more than one count but fewer than ten. The J gene is TRBJ2-2, the V gene TRBV20-1, with TRBD2 matching 9 bases. CDR3 length: 13 residues. The V and J ends lost 3 bases and 6 bases, in that order; junction bases with no gene match: 2. Germline CDR1 reads DFQATT; CDR2 reads SNEGSKA (reference sequence). The CDR3 loop is CSASTSGPGELFF. The CDR3 bases are TGCAGTGCTAGCACTAGCGGGCCCGGGGAGCTGTTTTTT.

V is TRBV20-1 and J is TRBJ2-7, with a possible D match to TRBD1 (6 bases). Deletions cut 0 bases from V and 0 bases from J, with 12 bases between. The germline V gene encodes CDR1 DFQATT and CDR2 SNEGSKA (reference sequence). The CDR3 has 15 residues. This chain's CDR3 is CSARDPAGVSYEQYF. The CDR3 nucleotides read TGCAGTGCTAGAGATCCAGCAGGGGTCTCCTACGAGCAGTACTTC.

A few counts support this clonotype. The chain carries TRBV12-3 or TRBV12-4 and TRBJ1-1; the D is unclear. V was clipped by 6 bases and J by 5 bases, with 7 bases between them. The CDR3 sequence is 11 residues long. The CDR3 coding sequence is TGTGCCAGCAGGGGCTTGACTGAAGCTTTCTTT. This codes for CASRGLTEAFF.

The rearrangement uses TRBV12-3 or TRBV12-4 and TRBJ1-1, with unresolved D. V was shortened by 1 base and J by 1 base, with 7 bases between the two germline ends. The CDR3 sequence is 14 residues long. For the CDR3, the DNA is TGTGCCAGCAGTTTAGGGCTCTCGAACACTGAAGCTTTCTTT. Encoded protein: CASSLGLSNTEAFF.

The chain carries TRBV5-1 and TRBJ1-2, with D uncertain. Trimming removed 4 bases from V and 4 bases from J, with 14 bases in between. The germline V gene has CDR1 SGHRS and CDR2 YFSETQ. The CDR3 length is 14 residues. This CDR3 reads CASSAGRATYGYTF. The CDR3 DNA reads as TGCGCCAGCAGCGCTGGGAGGGCCACCTATGGCTACACCTTC.

The rearrangement links TRBV20-1 to TRBJ2-7; D remains unclear. V dropped 4 bases and J dropped 2 bases, with 15 bases sitting between them. The CDR3 extends over 14 amino acids. Germline loops: CDR1 DFQATT, CDR2 SNEGSKA (reference sequence). DNA for the CDR3: TGCAGTGCTATCGGTACGGCTTTAACCTACGAGCAGTACTTC. Translation gives CSAIGTALTYEQYF.

DNA of the CDR3: TGTGCCAGCAGCCAAGAACTAGCGGGAGAAGGGGAGACCCAGTACTTC. Translation: CASSQELAGEGETQYF. This chain connects TRBV3-1 to TRBJ2-5; 11 bases fit TRBD2. V shed 0 bases and J 5 bases; nucleotides not matched to a gene: 5. This CDR3 contains 16 residues. Germline CDR1 and CDR2: LGHDT and YNNKEL (reference sequence).

This chain uses TRBV7-3 with TRBJ2-1, with TRBD2 as a possible D gene (5 bases). Trimming pared 5 bases from V and 1 base from J, leaving 12 bases between. Germline CDR1 reads SGHTA; CDR2 reads FQGTGA. The CDR3 has 15 amino acids. In DNA form, the CDR3 reads TGTGCCAGCAGCCCTCGGAGGAGGTCCTACAATGAGCAGTTCTTC. Its protein product is CASSPRRRSYNEQFF.

The gene calls are TRBV12-3 or TRBV12-4 and TRBJ2-7; TRBD1 agrees at 10 bases. V shed 5 bases, J shed 0 bases, and the junction held 4 bases outside the gene matches. This CDR3 spans 15 amino acids. The CDR3 loop is CASSPTGGHSYEQYF. The CDR3 DNA reads as TGTGCCAGCAGTCCGACAGGGGGCCACTCCTACGAGCAGTACTTC.

This clonotype is a singleton in its sample. V gene TRBV12-3 or TRBV12-4 combines with J gene TRBJ2-7; D is perhaps TRBD2 (6 bases). V lost 3 bases and J lost 6, with 12 bases in between. CDR3 length equals 13 residues. This chain's CDR3 is CASSLGGMGEQYF. In DNA, the CDR3 is TGTGCCAGCAGTTTGGGCGGGATGGGCGAGCAGTACTTC.

At least ten counts were recorded for this clonotype. The rearrangement uses TRBV4-1 and TRBJ2-1; TRBD2 aligns across 7 bases. The length of the CDR3 is 15 residues. From germline, CDR1 is MGHRA and CDR2 YSYEKL. J lost 3 bases, V lost 4 bases, and 6 bases had no gene match. CDR3 loop: CASSPTSGDYNEQFF. The CDR3 region has the DNA TGCGCCAGCAGCCCAACCAGCGGGGACTACAATGAGCAGTTCTTC.

This chain connects TRBV9 to TRBJ2-1, with no clear D. V lost 3 bases and J 4 bases, leaving 23 bases between the germline ends. In germline, CDR1 is SGDLS, CDR2 YYNGEE. The CDR3 spans 18 residues. CDR3 nucleotide sequence: TGTGCCAGCAGCGGAGGCCCGTTGCCGACTTTGGATTACAATGAGCAGTTCTTC. As protein: CASSGGPLPTLDYNEQFF.

The chain employs TRBV12-3 or TRBV12-4 and TRBJ2-7, with D unresolved. CDR3 length: 14 amino acids. The V end was cut by 6 bases, the J end by 2 bases, with 14 bases between. Here the CDR3 reads CASRPWGETYEQYF. CDR3 DNA sequence: TGTGCCAGCAGGCCGTGGGGTGAGACCTACGAGCAGTACTTC.

This clonotype appeared a few times. The chain uses TRBV20-1 and TRBJ1-4; no clear D gene. V gave up 0 bases and J gave up 16 bases, with 21 bases separating them. The germline CDR1 and CDR2 sequences are DFQATT and SNEGSKA (reference sequence). The CDR3 contains 14 residues. CDR3 sequence reads: CSARDYPDPKNTFF. CDR3 DNA: TGCAGTGCTAGAGATTATCCAGACCCTAAAAACACGTTTTTT.

The chain has TRBV5-1 and TRBJ2-7; D is ambiguous. The CDR3 totals 14 residues. The germline V gene encodes CDR1 SGHRS and CDR2 YFSETQ. The ends were cut back, 0 bases at V and 3 bases at J, with 10 bases in the middle. CDR3 sequence reads: CASSLEGFYYEQYF. The DNA of the CDR3 is TGCGCCAGCAGCTTGGAGGGATTTTACTACGAGCAGTACTTC.

To note about this clonotype: Compared with germline, one end of the junction differs, possibly owing to a read error. This sequence joins TRBV6-4 and TRBJ1-2; 9 nucleotides line up with TRBD1. CDR1 and CDR2 (germline): MRHNA, SNTAGT. The CDR3 has 18 amino acids. This CDR3 reads CTSSFFRDRVVVRHGYTF. The CDR3 region has the DNA TGTACCAGCAGTTTTTTCCGGGACAGGGTTGTGGTGAGGCATGGCTACACCTTC.

This clonotype has ten or more counts. The chain links TRBV25-1 to TRBJ2-5; 7 nucleotides agree with TRBD2. Germline values: CDR1 MGHDK, CDR2 SYGVNS. V was pared by 5 bases and J by 5 bases, with 8 bases of the junction left unmatched. The length of the CDR3 is 14 residues. As DNA, the CDR3 is TGTGCCAGCAGTCCGGGCGGGAGTAACGAGACCCAGTACTTC. It translates to CASSPGGSNETQYF.

V and J are TRBV12-3 or TRBV12-4 and TRBJ2-2, with D hard to call. The V and J ends lost 3 bases and 0 bases respectively, with 8 bases between them. This CDR3 region has 15 residues. CDR3 residues: CASSFGVSNTGELFF. The CDR3 nucleotides read TGTGCCAGCAGTTTCGGAGTCTCGAACACCGGGGAGCTGTTTTTT.

In this sample, this clonotype turned up once. This chain links TRBV5-1 with TRBJ2-1; D is unclear. CDR3 size: 17 residues. Between the trimmed V and J ends, which lost 4 bases and 0 bases, there was a span of 17 bases. In germline, CDR1 is SGHRS, CDR2 YFSETQ. The CDR3 protein is CASSPGRALASYNEQFF. CDR3 coding DNA: TGCGCCAGCAGCCCTGGTAGAGCCTTGGCCTCCTACAATGAGCAGTTCTTC.

V gene TRBV20-1 combines with J gene TRBJ1-6, with TRBD1 matching 8 bases. Germline CDR1 reads DFQATT; CDR2 reads SNEGSKA (reference sequence). V gave up 6 bases and J gave up 7 bases; unmatched junction bases: 11. This CDR3 comprises 15 residues. The DNA for the CDR3 is TGCAGTGCGAACCCCCCTACAGGGGGGAATTCACCCCTCCACTTT. It translates to CSANPPTGGNSPLHF.

There are a few counts of this clonotype. The chain is built from TRBV7-9 and TRBJ2-1; D call uncertain. CDR1 and CDR2 (germline): SEHNR, FQNEAQ (reference sequence). This CDR3 is 13 amino acids long. Trimming pared 3 bases from V and 5 bases from J, leaving 8 bases between. The CDR3 region is CASSLPINNEQFF. CDR3 coding DNA: TGTGCCAGCAGCTTGCCCATAAACAATGAGCAGTTCTTC.

V is TRBV27 and J is TRBJ1-2; 7 nucleotides agree with TRBD1. The V segment lost 7 bases and the J segment 3 bases; nucleotides outside the gene matches: 5. There are 13 residues in the CDR3. The germline V gene has CDR1 MNHEY and CDR2 SMNVEV (reference sequence). CDR3 sequence reads: CASKTGNDYGYTF. DNA of the CDR3: TGTGCCAGCAAGACAGGGAATGACTATGGCTACACCTTC.

The rearrangement links TRBV20-1 to TRBJ2-7; 7 nucleotides agree with TRBD2. V lost 5 bases and J lost 2; bases outside the gene matches: 6. In germline, CDR1 is DFQATT, CDR2 SNEGSKA (reference sequence). The CDR3 is 13 amino acids. The CDR3 coding sequence is TGCAGTGCTTCAACGGGACTACCCTACGAGCAGTACTTC. Its protein is CSASTGLPYEQYF.